Listed here is a single T cell receptor (beta chain). Germline assignment: CDR1 KGHSH and CDR2 LQKENI. This CDR3 region has 14 residues. V lost 0 bases to trimming and J lost 2 bases, with 7 bases between them. This specimen belongs to a study of blood T cell repertoires in COVID-19. Generated by immunoSEQ multiplex PCR, the TCRdb table keeps only in-frame clones and is missing some. The sample holds under 300,000 clones, approximately 89% seen once. The chain couples TRBV18 to TRBJ2-5, with D unclear. The receptor's source is a woman aged 40 to 50 who had recovered from COVID-19. What was sequenced was peripheral blood. CDR3 DNA: TGTGCCAGCTCACCACCTAACTTTCAAGAGACCCAGTACTTC. Its protein product is CASSPPNFQETQYF. The entire variable domain, with the rest obtained from reference TRBV18 and TRBJ2-5, is as follows: NAGVMQNPRHLVRRRGQEARLRCSPMKGHSHVYWYRQLPEEGLKFMVYLQKENIIDESGMPKERFSAEFPKEGPSILRIQQVVRGDSAAYFCASSPPNFQETQYFGPGTRLLVL.